A single sample is the source of the 5 T cell receptor beta chains below, sequenced in a study of T cell responses to AZD1222 COVID-19 vaccine. Using immunoSEQ multiplex PCR, the repertoire was profiled, and TCRdb retains in-frame clones only, with some absent. The sample holds some 150,000 clones, about nine tenths seen once. The source material was peripheral blood, sampled on day 0 of AZD1222 vaccination. All receptors come from an adult in good health.

The chain uses TRBV14 and TRBJ2-5; TRBD1 might be the D (5 bases). Trimming removed 1 base from V and 5 bases from J, with 14 bases in between. Per the germline V gene, CDR1 is SGHDN and CDR2 is FVKESK. CDR3 length equals 15 residues. The CDR3 loop is CASSQVGPGRETQYF. CDR3 sequence (DNA): TGTGCCAGCAGCCAAGTTGGGCCAGGGCGGGAGACCCAGTACTTC.

This sequence joins TRBV7-8 and TRBJ1-1, with D perhaps matching TRBD1 (5 bases). V dropped 3 bases and J dropped 6 bases, with 8 bases sitting between them. CDR1 SGHVS and CDR2 FQNEAQ come from the germline V gene. This CDR3 has 12 residues. The CDR3 bases are TGTGCCAGCAGCTTTACGACAGCTGAAGCTTTCTTT. Amino acids: CASSFTTAEAFF.

The chain uses TRBV4-3 and TRBJ2-7; D unclear. Trimming removed 1 base at V and 3 bases at J, with 13 bases between. CDR1 and CDR2 from the germline V gene are LGHNA and YSLEER. CDR3 length: 15 amino acids. The CDR3, as DNA: TGCGCCAGCAGCCAAGTGGGCGGAGTTCTCTACGAGCAGTACTTC. Protein sequence: CASSQVGGVLYEQYF.

Only one count was recorded for this clone. This chain connects TRBV7-2 to TRBJ1-5, with a possible D match to TRBD1 (6 bases). The germline CDR1 and CDR2 sequences are SGHTA and FQGNSA. There are 14 residues in the CDR3. Trimming stripped 2 bases from V and 1 base from J, with 6 bases between. Here the CDR3 DNA reads TGTGCCAGCAGCTTAAGGGGGAGCAATCAGCCCCAGCATTTT. Amino acids: CASSLRGSNQPQHF.

The rearrangement uses TRBV29-1 and TRBJ2-7, with unresolved D. Trimming cost V 0 bases and J 2 bases, with 8 bases left between them. CDR1 is SQVTM and CDR2 is ANQGSEA in the germline V gene. This CDR3 is 13 amino acids long. CDR3: CSVEEGGPYEQYF. As DNA, the CDR3 is TGCAGCGTTGAAGAAGGCGGCCCCTACGAGCAGTACTTC.